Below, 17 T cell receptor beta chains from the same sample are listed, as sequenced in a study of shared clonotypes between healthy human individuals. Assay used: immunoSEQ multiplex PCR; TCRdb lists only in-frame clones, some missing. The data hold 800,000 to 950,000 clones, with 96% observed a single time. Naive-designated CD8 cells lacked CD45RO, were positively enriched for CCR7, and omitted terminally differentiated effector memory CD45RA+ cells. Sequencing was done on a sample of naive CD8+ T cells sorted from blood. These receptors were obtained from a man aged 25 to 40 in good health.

The CDR3, as DNA: TGCGCCAGCAGTGTCTATAGGAGGACAGATACGCAGTATTTT. As protein: CASSVYRRTDTQYF. V usage is TRBV10-1 and J usage is TRBJ2-3, with D possibly being TRBD2 (5 bases). Looked up from germline, CDR1 is WNHNN and CDR2 is SYGVQD (reference sequence). The CDR3 sequence is 14 residues long. V was pared by 4 bases and J by 3 bases, with 11 bases between.

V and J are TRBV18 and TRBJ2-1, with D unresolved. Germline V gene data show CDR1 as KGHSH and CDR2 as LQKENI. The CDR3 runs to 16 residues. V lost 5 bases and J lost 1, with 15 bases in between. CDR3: CASSYSAVESYNEQFF. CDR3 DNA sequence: TGTGCCAGCTCATATTCGGCCGTAGAATCCTACAATGAGCAGTTCTTC.

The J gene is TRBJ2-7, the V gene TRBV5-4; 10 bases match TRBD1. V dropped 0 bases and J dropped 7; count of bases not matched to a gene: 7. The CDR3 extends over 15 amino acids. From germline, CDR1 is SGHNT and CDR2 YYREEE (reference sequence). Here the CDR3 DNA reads TGTGCCAGCAGCTTGGGTCCCGGGACAGGGGAGGAGCAGTACTTC. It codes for CASSLGPGTGEEQYF.

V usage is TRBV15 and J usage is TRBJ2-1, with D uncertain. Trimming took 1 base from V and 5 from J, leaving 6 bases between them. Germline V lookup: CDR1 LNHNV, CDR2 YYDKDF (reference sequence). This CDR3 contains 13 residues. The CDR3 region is CATSRVNDNEQFF. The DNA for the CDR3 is TGTGCCACCAGCAGAGTTAACGACAATGAGCAGTTCTTC.

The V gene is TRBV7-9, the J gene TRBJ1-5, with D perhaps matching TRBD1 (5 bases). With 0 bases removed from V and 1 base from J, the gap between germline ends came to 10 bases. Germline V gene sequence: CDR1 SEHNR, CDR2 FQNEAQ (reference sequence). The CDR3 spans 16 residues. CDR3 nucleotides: TGTGCCAGCAGCTTAGCTCAAGGGGAGAGCAATCAGCCCCAGCATTTT. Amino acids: CASSLAQGESNQPQHF.

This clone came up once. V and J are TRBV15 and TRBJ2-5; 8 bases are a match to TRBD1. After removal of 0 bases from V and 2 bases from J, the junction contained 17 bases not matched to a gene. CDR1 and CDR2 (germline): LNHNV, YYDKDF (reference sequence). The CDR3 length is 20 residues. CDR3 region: CATSRDLGDRWKWGQETQYF. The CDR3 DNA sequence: TGTGCCACCAGCAGAGATCTTGGGGACAGGTGGAAATGGGGGCAAGAGACCCAGTACTTC.

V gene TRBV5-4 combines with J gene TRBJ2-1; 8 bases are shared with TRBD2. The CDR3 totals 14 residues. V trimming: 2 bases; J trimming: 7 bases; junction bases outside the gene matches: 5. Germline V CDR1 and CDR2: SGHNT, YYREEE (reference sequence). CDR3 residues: CASSFSREVNEQFF. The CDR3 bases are TGTGCCAGCAGCTTCTCGCGGGAGGTAAATGAGCAGTTCTTC.

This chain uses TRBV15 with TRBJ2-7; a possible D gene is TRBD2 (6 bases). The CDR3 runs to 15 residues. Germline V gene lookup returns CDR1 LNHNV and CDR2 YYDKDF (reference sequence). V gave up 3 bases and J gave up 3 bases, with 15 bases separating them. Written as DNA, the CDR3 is TGTGCCACCAGCAGTCTTAAAGGCGGGATCTACGAGCAGTACTTC. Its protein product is CATSSLKGGIYEQYF.

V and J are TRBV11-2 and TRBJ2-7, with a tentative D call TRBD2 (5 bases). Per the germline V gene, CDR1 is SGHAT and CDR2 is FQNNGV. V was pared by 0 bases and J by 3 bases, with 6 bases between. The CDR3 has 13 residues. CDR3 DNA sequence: TGTGCCAGCAGCTTAGAACTAGTCTACGAGCAGTACTTC. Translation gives CASSLELVYEQYF. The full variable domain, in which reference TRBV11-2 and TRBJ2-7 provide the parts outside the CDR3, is EAGVAQSPRYKIIEKRQSVAFWCNPISGHATLYWYQQILGQGPKLLIQFQNNGVVDDSQLPKDRFSAERLKGVDSTLKIQPAKLEDSAVYLCASSLELVYEQYFGPGTRLTVT.

DNA of the CDR3: TGTGCCATCAGGAGGGGGACTCTCTACGAGCAGTACTTC. Translating gives CAIRRGTLYEQYF. V is TRBV10-3 and J is TRBJ2-7, with D possibly being TRBD1 or TRBD2 (6 bases each). V was clipped by 6 bases and J by 3 bases, with 12 bases between them. From germline, CDR1 is ENHRY and CDR2 SYGVKD. The CDR3 runs 13 residues.

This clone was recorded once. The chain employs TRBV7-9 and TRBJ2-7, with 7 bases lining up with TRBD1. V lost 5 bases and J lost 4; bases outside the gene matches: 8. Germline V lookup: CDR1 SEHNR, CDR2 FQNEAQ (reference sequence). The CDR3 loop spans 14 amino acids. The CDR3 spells CASSASTGVYEQYF. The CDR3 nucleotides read TGTGCCAGCAGCGCGAGTACAGGGGTGTACGAGCAGTACTTC. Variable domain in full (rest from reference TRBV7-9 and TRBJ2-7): DTGVSQNPRHKITKRGQNVTFRCDPISEHNRLYWYRQTLGQGPEFLTYFQNEAQLEKSRLLSDRFSAERPKGSFSTLEIQRTEQGDSAMYLCASSASTGVYEQYFGPGTRLTVT.

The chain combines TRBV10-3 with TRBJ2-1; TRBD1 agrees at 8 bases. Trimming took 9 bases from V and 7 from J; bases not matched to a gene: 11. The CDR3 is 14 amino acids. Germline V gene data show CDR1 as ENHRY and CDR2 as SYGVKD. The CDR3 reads CAMSGTGRRNEQFF. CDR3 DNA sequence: TGTGCCATGTCCGGGACAGGTAGGAGGAATGAGCAGTTCTTC.

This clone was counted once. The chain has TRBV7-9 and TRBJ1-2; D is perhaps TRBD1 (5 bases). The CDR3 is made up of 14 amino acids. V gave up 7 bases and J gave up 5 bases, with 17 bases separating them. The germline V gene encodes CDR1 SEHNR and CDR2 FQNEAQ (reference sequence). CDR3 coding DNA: TGTGCCAGCACCACCGGGGCGGGCGGATATGGCTACACCTTC. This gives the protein CASTTGAGGYGYTF. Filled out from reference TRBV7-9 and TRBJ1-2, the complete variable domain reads DTGVSQNPRHKITKRGQNVTFRCDPISEHNRLYWYRQTLGQGPEFLTYFQNEAQLEKSRLLSDRFSAERPKGSFSTLEIQRTEQGDSAMYLCASTTGAGGYGYTFGSGTRLTVV.

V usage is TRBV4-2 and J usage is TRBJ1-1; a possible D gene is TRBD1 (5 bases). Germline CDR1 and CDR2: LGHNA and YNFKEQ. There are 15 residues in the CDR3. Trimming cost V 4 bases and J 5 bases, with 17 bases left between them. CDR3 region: CASSPLVGPETEAFF. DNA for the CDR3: TGTGCCAGCAGCCCACTCGTGGGGCCGGAAACTGAAGCTTTCTTT.

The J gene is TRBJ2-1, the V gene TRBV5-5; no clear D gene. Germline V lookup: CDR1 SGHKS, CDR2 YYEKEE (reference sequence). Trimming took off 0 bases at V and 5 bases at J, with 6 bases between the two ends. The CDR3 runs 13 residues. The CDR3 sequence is CASSLGRNNEQFF. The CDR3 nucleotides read TGTGCCAGCAGCTTGGGACGGAACAATGAGCAGTTCTTC.

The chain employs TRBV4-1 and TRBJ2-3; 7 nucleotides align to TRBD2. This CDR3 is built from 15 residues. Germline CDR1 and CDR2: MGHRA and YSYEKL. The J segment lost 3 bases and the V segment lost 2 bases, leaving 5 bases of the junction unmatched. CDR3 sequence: CASSQIKRGTDTQYF. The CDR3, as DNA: TGCGCCAGCAGCCAAATAAAGCGGGGAACAGATACGCAGTATTTT.

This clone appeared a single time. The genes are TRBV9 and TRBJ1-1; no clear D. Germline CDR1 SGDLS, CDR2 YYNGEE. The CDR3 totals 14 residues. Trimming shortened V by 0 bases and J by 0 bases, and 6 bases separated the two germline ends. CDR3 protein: CASSVGIMNTEAFF. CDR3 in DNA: TGTGCCAGCAGCGTAGGGATCATGAACACTGAAGCTTTCTTT.